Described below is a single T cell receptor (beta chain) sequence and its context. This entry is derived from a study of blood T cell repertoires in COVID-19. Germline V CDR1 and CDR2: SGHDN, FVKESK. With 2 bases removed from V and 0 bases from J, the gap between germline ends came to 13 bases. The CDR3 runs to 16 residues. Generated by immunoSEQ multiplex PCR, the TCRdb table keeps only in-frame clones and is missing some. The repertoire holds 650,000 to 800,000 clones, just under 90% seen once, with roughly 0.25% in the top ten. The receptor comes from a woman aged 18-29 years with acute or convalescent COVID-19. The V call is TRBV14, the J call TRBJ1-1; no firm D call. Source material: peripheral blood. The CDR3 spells CASSQKWAVMNTEAFF. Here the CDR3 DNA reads TGTGCCAGCAGCCAAAAGTGGGCAGTCATGAACACTGAAGCTTTCTTT.